This TCR beta chain was identified during a study of PD-1 blockade in classical Hodgkin lymphoma. Study findings and constraints: Healthy donors reportedly exceeded newly diagnosed patients in baseline TCR diversity. Complete responders possessed baseline diversity comparable to newly diagnosed patients.

The repertoire was sequenced with immunoSEQ multiplex PCR; TCRdb's copy has only in-frame clones and lacks some. This table holds 17,000 or so clones, more than 70% found once. Each patient relapsed following autologous stem cell transplantation, and prior brentuximab vedotin exposure differed. CDR1 and CDR2 (germline): GTSNPN, SVGIG (reference sequence). The V gene lost 0 bases and the J gene lost 3 bases, with 9 bases spanning the gap. This CDR3 comprises 14 residues. This clone was seen more than once but under ten times. Its antigen remains unidentified. The sample was peripheral blood mononuclear cells (PBMCs), taken at baseline. The sequence came from a human donor with classical Hodgkin lymphoma. This rearrangement joins TRBV30 to TRBJ1-5, with D hard to call. CDR3 residues: CAWSVDGNNQPQHF. The CDR3 nucleotides are TGTGCCTGGAGTGTGGACGGCAACAATCAGCCCCAGCATTTT.